Following are 17 T cell receptor beta chains from one sample sequenced in a study of T cell responses to AZD1222 COVID-19 vaccine. Method: immunoSEQ multiplex PCR; TCRdb's copy keeps in-frame clones and lacks some. The sample records around 110,000 clones, around 91% being singletons. Sequencing used peripheral blood, obtained on day 0 of AZD1222 vaccination. All receptors come from an adult in good health.

The chain joins TRBV6-1 to TRBJ1-6; a weak D match, TRBD1 (6 bases). The CDR3 contains 13 residues. V was shortened by 4 bases and J by 10 bases, with 11 bases between the two germline ends. Germline loops: CDR1 MNHNS, CDR2 SASEGT. DNA for the CDR3: TGTGCCAGCAGTGGGGACATAAGCTCACCCCTCCACTTT. Its translation: CASSGDISSPLHF.

The chain couples TRBV5-1 to TRBJ2-7; 9 bases match TRBD2. The CDR3 totals 15 residues. Germline loops: CDR1 SGHRS, CDR2 YFSETQ. With V trimmed by 0 bases and J by 1 base, 2 bases remained unmatched. CDR3 amino acids: CASSLASGASYEQYF. The CDR3 bases are TGCGCCAGCAGCTTGGCTAGCGGGGCTTCCTACGAGCAGTACTTC.

The table lists this clone with a count of one. This chain links TRBV2 with TRBJ2-3; 12 bases are a match to TRBD2. In germline, CDR1 is SNHLY, CDR2 FYNNEI. V shed 8 bases, J shed 3 bases, and the junction held 3 bases outside the gene matches. The CDR3 sequence is 14 residues long. This CDR3 reads CASRTSGATDTQYF. Here the CDR3 DNA reads TGTGCCAGCCGGACTAGCGGGGCAACAGATACGCAGTATTTT.

The CDR3: CASSLDRELFF. CDR3 DNA: TGTGCCAGCAGCTTGGATAGGGAGCTGTTTTTT. This sequence joins TRBV7-2 and TRBJ2-2; D is ambiguous. V was cut by 3 bases and J by 9 bases, with 5 bases left in between. The CDR3 is 11 residues long. In germline, CDR1 is SGHTA, CDR2 FQGNSA.

V usage is TRBV4-3 and J usage is TRBJ1-3; D remains unclear. Germline V CDR1 and CDR2: LGHNA, YSLEER. V was trimmed by 0 bases and J by 3 bases, leaving 9 bases between them. The CDR3 is 15 amino acids. CDR3 nucleotide sequence: TGCGCCAGCAGCCAAGATGCGGGCTTTGGAAACACCATATATTTT. Translating it yields CASSQDAGFGNTIYF.

The chain links TRBV3-1 (or the pseudogene TRBV3-2) to TRBJ1-5, with D perhaps matching TRBD1 (5 bases). V was shortened by 0 bases and J by 7 bases, with 13 bases between the two germline ends. The germline gives CDR1 LGHDT, CDR2 YNNKEL (reference sequence). The CDR3 loop spans 15 amino acids. The CDR3 nucleotides read TGTGCCAGCAGCCAAGATCGTCAGGGACTCCAGCCCCAGCATTTT. Translating gives CASSQDRQGLQPQHF.

The rearrangement joins TRBV5-1 to TRBJ2-2, with D perhaps TRBD1 (6 bases). CDR1 and CDR2 from the germline V gene are SGHRS and YFSETQ. The CDR3 is 16 amino acids. The ends were cut back, 4 bases at V and 2 bases at J, with 15 bases in the middle. DNA for the CDR3: TGCGCCAGCAGCCGATCCGGGACAAGTAACACCGGGGAGCTGTTTTTT. Encoded protein: CASSRSGTSNTGELFF.

The V call is TRBV24-1, the J call TRBJ1-5; D remains ambiguous. Between the trimmed V and J ends, which lost 6 bases and 2 bases, there was a span of 13 bases. The CDR3 has 15 amino acids. Germline lookup yields CDR1 KGHDR and CDR2 SFDVKD. CDR3 loop: CATSYPGMGNQPQHF. In nucleotides, the CDR3 is TGTGCCACCAGTTATCCGGGCATGGGCAATCAGCCCCAGCATTTT.

The V gene is TRBV5-5, the J gene TRBJ1-2, with D possibly TRBD1 on 6 matching bases. The germline gives CDR1 SGHKS, CDR2 YYEKEE (reference sequence). CDR3 length: 18 residues. The germline V and J ends were trimmed by 4 bases and 1 base, with 23 bases remaining between them. This CDR3 is CASSHQGGIPYDNYGYTF. CDR3 coding DNA: TGTGCCAGCAGCCACCAAGGGGGGATACCCTACGATAACTATGGCTACACCTTC. The variable domain in full, completed from reference TRBV5-5 and TRBJ1-2, reads DAGVTQSPTHLIKTRGQQVTLRCSPISGHKSVSWYQQVLGQGPQFIFQYYEKEERGRGNFPDRFSARQFPNYSSELNVNALLLGDSALYLCASSHQGGIPYDNYGYTFGSGTRLTVV.

The V and J genes are TRBV11-2 and TRBJ2-5; D might be TRBD2 (10 bases). V was shortened by 6 bases and J by 5 bases, with 19 bases between the two germline ends. Germline CDR1 reads SGHAT; CDR2 reads FQNNGV. The CDR3 is made up of 15 amino acids. The CDR3 DNA is TGTGCCAGCAGGCTACTAGCGGGGACAGGGGAGACCCAGTACTTC. Translated: CASRLLAGTGETQYF.

V gene TRBV7-8 combines with J gene TRBJ2-3; 7 bases are shared with TRBD2. The length of the CDR3 is 17 residues. J gave up 3 bases and V 5 bases, and 14 bases lay outside the gene matches. In germline, CDR1 is SGHVS, CDR2 FQNEAQ. The CDR3 bases are TGTGCCAGCAGCCAGCCGGGGAGGGCCCGCGGGACAGATACGCAGTATTTT. Encoded protein: CASSQPGRARGTDTQYF.

The gene calls are TRBV3-1 (or the pseudogene TRBV3-2) and TRBJ1-2, with D uncertain. Germline values: CDR1 LGHDT, CDR2 YNNKEL (reference sequence). This CDR3 has 12 residues. Trimming took off 1 base at V and 7 bases at J, with 7 bases between the two ends. The CDR3 reads CASSQARGGYTF. CDR3 DNA sequence: TGTGCCAGCAGCCAAGCGAGAGGTGGCTACACCTTC.

The chain is built from TRBV11-1 and TRBJ2-5; D gene ambiguous. Looked up from germline, CDR1 is SGHAT and CDR2 is FQDESV (reference sequence). CDR3 length: 14 residues. V dropped 2 bases and J dropped 1 base, with 8 bases sitting between them. The CDR3 nucleotides read TGTGCCAGCAGCTTAAACCGGGCCCAAGAGACCCAGTACTTC. The encoded protein is CASSLNRAQETQYF.

The rearrangement uses TRBV25-1 and TRBJ2-1; D is tentatively TRBD1 or TRBD2 (5 bases each). With 5 bases removed from V and 12 bases from J, the gap between germline ends came to 20 bases. The CDR3 is made up of 14 amino acids. The germline V gene has CDR1 MGHDK and CDR2 SYGVNS. The CDR3 loop reads CASSTTGGYERQFF. The DNA of the CDR3 is TGTGCCAGCAGTACCACAGGCGGGTACGAGCGGCAGTTCTTC.

The chain joins TRBV3-1 (or the pseudogene TRBV3-2) to TRBJ1-6, with D unclear. This CDR3 is 13 amino acids long. V lost 6 bases and J 10 bases, leaving 13 bases between the germline ends. Germline lookup yields CDR1 LGHDT and CDR2 YNNKEL (reference sequence). CDR3 protein: CASRLVGRSPLHF. Here the CDR3 DNA reads TGTGCCAGCAGGCTAGTGGGTAGATCACCCCTCCACTTT.

CDR3 nucleotide sequence: TGCAGCGTTGAATCCCCCCGGGGGGTGGGCTTCACAGATACGCAGTATTTT. As protein: CSVESPRGVGFTDTQYF. V usage is TRBV29-1 and J usage is TRBJ2-3; TRBD2 agrees at 7 bases. This CDR3 is 17 amino acids long. J was trimmed by 2 bases and V by 2 bases; bases with no gene match: 13. Germline V CDR1 and CDR2: SQVTM, ANQGSEA.

This clone was seen a handful of times. This chain uses TRBV7-2 with TRBJ1-4; 9 nucleotides align to TRBD1. CDR3 length: 16 amino acids. From germline, CDR1 is SGHTA and CDR2 FQGNSA. J gave up 4 bases and V 3 bases, and 6 bases lay outside the gene matches. CDR3 protein: CASSFTGGMSNEKLFF. The CDR3 DNA is TGTGCCAGCAGCTTTACAGGGGGCATGAGTAATGAAAAACTGTTTTTT.